These 10 T cell receptor beta chains share one sample of origin, sequenced in a study of T cells in tumors after PD-1 blockade. Repertoires were generated with immunoSEQ multiplex PCR, while TCRdb's copy carries only in-frame clones and drops some. There are roughly 60,000 clones in the sample; over 75% occur only once, and over 10% lies in the top ten. Sequencing was performed on PBMCs, taken before anti-PD-1 treatment. Receptors were obtained from a human donor with basal cell carcinoma.

J is TRBJ1-3 and V is TRBV30, with D uncertain. The CDR3 runs 11 residues. V shed 7 bases and J shed 1 base, with 5 bases lying between them. Germline CDR1 and CDR2: GTSNPN and SVGIG (reference sequence). The CDR3 nucleotides are TGTGCCTCACCGTCTGGAAACACCATATATTTT. This encodes CASPSGNTIYF. The complete variable domain, with remaining parts taken from reference TRBV30 and TRBJ1-3, reads SQTIHQWPATLVQPVGSPLSLECTVEGTSNPNLYWYRQAAGRGLQLLFYSVGIGQISSEVPQNLSASRPQDRQFILSSKKLLLSDSGFYLCASPSGNTIYFGEGSWLTVV.

The V gene is TRBV9, the J gene TRBJ2-5; 8 nucleotides line up with TRBD1. The ends lost 3 bases at V and 3 bases at J; junction bases unmatched: 4. CDR3 length equals 14 residues. CDR1 and CDR2 (germline): SGDLS, YYNGEE. This CDR3 is CASSDRGTEETQYF. The CDR3 coding sequence is TGTGCCAGCAGCGACAGGGGGACGGAAGAGACCCAGTACTTC.

This chain connects TRBV5-5 to TRBJ1-6; D not resolved. Per the germline V gene, CDR1 is SGHKS and CDR2 is YYEKEE (reference sequence). This CDR3 is 12 amino acids long. V lost 4 bases, J lost 6 bases, and 5 bases lay in between. CDR3 region: CASSHINSPLHF. For the CDR3, the DNA is TGTGCCAGCAGCCATATTAATTCACCCCTCCACTTT.

The chain links TRBV6-5 to TRBJ1-6, with 7 bases aligning to TRBD1. Germline values: CDR1 MNHEY, CDR2 SVGAGI. V gave up 2 bases and J gave up 7 bases; unmatched junction bases: 2. The CDR3 is 14 residues long. In DNA form, the CDR3 reads TGTGCCAGCAGTTACGGGACAGCGAATTCACCCCTCCACTTT. This translates into CASSYGTANSPLHF.

This clone appeared a single time. The J gene is TRBJ2-1, the V gene TRBV15; no clear D. Per the germline V gene, CDR1 is LNHNV and CDR2 is YYDKDF (reference sequence). The CDR3 covers 15 residues. V lost 0 bases to trimming and J lost 9 bases, with 15 bases between them. The CDR3 region is CATSREALGASEQFF. CDR3 bases: TGTGCCACCAGCAGAGAGGCCTTAGGCGCTTCTGAGCAGTTCTTC.

The rearrangement joins TRBV7-2 to TRBJ2-5, with TRBD1 as a possible D gene (6 bases). The CDR3 consists of 14 residues. The germline V gene has CDR1 SGHTA and CDR2 FQGNSA. V was trimmed by 1 base and J by 4 bases, leaving 10 bases between them. The CDR3 is CASSLVLGGETQYF. The DNA of the CDR3 is TGTGCCAGCAGCTTAGTATTAGGGGGAGAGACCCAGTACTTC. The full variable domain, rest sourced from reference TRBV7-2 and TRBJ2-5, is GAGVSQSPSNKVTEKGKDVELRCDPISGHTALYWYRQSLGQGLEFLIYFQGNSAPDKSGLPSDRFSAERTGGSVSTLTIQRTQQEDSAVYLCASSLVLGGETQYFGPGTRLLVL.

The rearrangement links TRBV19 to TRBJ1-2, with unresolved D. With 6 bases removed from V and 5 bases from J, the gap between germline ends came to 10 bases. Per the germline V gene, CDR1 is LNHDA and CDR2 is SQIVND (reference sequence). The CDR3 consists of 12 residues. The CDR3 loop is CASRTAPYGYTF. Written as DNA, the CDR3 is TGTGCCAGTAGGACTGCTCCGTATGGCTACACCTTC. The full variable domain, its missing parts supplied by reference TRBV19 and TRBJ1-2, is DGGITQSPKYLFRKEGQNVTLSCEQNLNHDAMYWYRQDPGQGLRLIYYSQIVNDFQKGDIAEGYSVSREKKESFPLTVTSAQKNPTAFYLCASRTAPYGYTFGSGTRLTVV.

The chain recombines TRBV4-1 with TRBJ2-7; 8 positions match TRBD1. Germline CDR1 reads MGHRA; CDR2 reads YSYEKL. This CDR3 comprises 15 residues. Trimming took 2 bases from V and 4 from J; bases not matched to a gene: 7. In nucleotides, the CDR3 is TGCGCCAGCAGCCAAACAAACGACAGGGGTTACGAGCAGTACTTC. Protein: CASSQTNDRGYEQYF.

The chain combines TRBV10-3 with TRBJ1-2; D remains ambiguous. This CDR3 is 12 amino acids long. Trimming cost V 3 bases and J 8 bases, with 10 bases left between them. In germline, CDR1 is ENHRY, CDR2 SYGVKD. CDR3 sequence: CAISEKEWGYTF. DNA of the CDR3: TGTGCCATCAGTGAAAAGGAGTGGGGCTACACCTTC.

The rearrangement uses TRBV6-5 and TRBJ1-2; no reliable D call. CDR3 size: 12 residues. Trimming removed 7 bases at V and 5 bases at J, with 11 bases between. Per the germline V gene, CDR1 is MNHEY and CDR2 is SVGAGI. The CDR3 DNA reads as TGTGCCAGCACCCTAGGGATATATGGCTACACCTTC. Amino acids: CASTLGIYGYTF.